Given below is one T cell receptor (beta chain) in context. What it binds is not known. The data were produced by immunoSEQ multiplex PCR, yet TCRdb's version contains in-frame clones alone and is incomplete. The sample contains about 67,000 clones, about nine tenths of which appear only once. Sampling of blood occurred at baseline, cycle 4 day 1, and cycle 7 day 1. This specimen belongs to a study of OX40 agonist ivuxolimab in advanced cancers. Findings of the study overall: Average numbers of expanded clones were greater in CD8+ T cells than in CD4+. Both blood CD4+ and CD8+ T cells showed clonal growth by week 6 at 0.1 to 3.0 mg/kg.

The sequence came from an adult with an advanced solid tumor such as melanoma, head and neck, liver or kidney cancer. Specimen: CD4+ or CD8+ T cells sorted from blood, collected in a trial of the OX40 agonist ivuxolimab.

This CDR3 reads CASSSQGGSGELFF. The CDR3 nucleotides are TGTGCCAGCAGCTCACAGGGAGGATCCGGGGAGCTGTTTTTT. This chain uses TRBV7-6 with TRBJ2-2; D could derive from TRBD1 or TRBD2 (6 bases each). V was shortened by 4 bases and J by 6 bases, with 12 bases between the two germline ends. CDR1 SGHVS and CDR2 FNYEAQ come from the germline V gene. The CDR3 length is 14 residues.